These 23 T cell receptor beta chains share one sample of origin, sequenced in a study of T cell repertoires in ileal Crohn's disease. The repertoire was sequenced with immunoSEQ multiplex PCR; TCRdb's copy has only in-frame clones and lacks some. In the table there are about 3,800 clones, roughly 80% of which are singletons. The sequenced sample was ileal tissue. The receptor source for this set is an adult with Crohn's disease.

This clone was found a few times. The CDR3 sequence: CSVRQGTDTQYF. CDR3 DNA: TGCAGCGTTAGACAGGGCACAGATACGCAGTATTTT. The V gene is TRBV29-1, the J gene TRBJ2-3; possibly TRBD1 for D (6 bases). This CDR3 contains 12 residues. Germline assignment: CDR1 SQVTM and CDR2 ANQGSEA. Trimming pared 5 bases from V and 1 base from J, leaving 7 bases between.

Note on this clone: The sample holds other DNA sequences that translate to the same CDR3. The rearrangement links TRBV18 to TRBJ2-1, with 7 bases identical to TRBD1. Germline lookup yields CDR1 KGHSH and CDR2 LQKENI. Trimming took 5 bases from V and 8 from J; bases not matched to a gene: 6. This CDR3 contains 13 residues. The CDR3 region is CASSTTGIDEQFF. The DNA of the CDR3 is TGTGCCAGCTCAACGACAGGGATAGATGAGCAGTTCTTC.

The V gene is TRBV7-2, the J gene TRBJ2-3, with 11 nucleotides matching TRBD2. CDR3 size: 14 residues. After removal of 5 bases from V and 4 bases from J, the junction contained 2 bases not matched to a gene. Germline CDR1 reads SGHTA; CDR2 reads FQGNSA. CDR3 DNA: TGTGCCAGCAGCCCGGGACTAGCGGCAGATACGCAGTATTTT. This encodes CASSPGLAADTQYF.

V usage is TRBV6-6 and J usage is TRBJ1-4; D is unresolved. The CDR3 runs to 15 residues. Trimming removed 2 bases at V and 0 bases at J, with 7 bases between. CDR1 MNHNY and CDR2 SVGAGI come from the germline V gene (reference sequence). CDR3 residues: CASSYRGTTNEKLFF. The DNA of the CDR3 is TGTGCCAGCAGTTACCGCGGGACAACTAATGAAAAACTGTTTTTT.

V gene TRBV19 combines with J gene TRBJ1-1; tentative D call: TRBD1 (5 bases). V was cut by 3 bases and J by 8 bases, with 13 bases left in between. The CDR3 consists of 13 residues. Germline assignment: CDR1 LNHDA and CDR2 SQIVND (reference sequence). CDR3 sequence reads: CASSIQTGGEAFF. The CDR3 nucleotides are TGTGCCAGTAGTATTCAAACAGGCGGAGAAGCTTTCTTT.

The genes are TRBV5-4 and TRBJ2-7, with 9 nucleotides matching TRBD1. The trim removed 4 bases at V and 4 bases at J, leaving 9 bases unmatched. The CDR3 loop spans 15 amino acids. The germline gives CDR1 SGHNT, CDR2 YYREEE (reference sequence). The CDR3 loop is CASSTRQGGWYEQYF. CDR3 bases: TGTGCCAGCAGCACACGACAGGGGGGATGGTACGAGCAGTACTTC.

The V and J genes are TRBV27 and TRBJ1-1; D gene ambiguous. Per the germline V gene, CDR1 is MNHEY and CDR2 is SMNVEV (reference sequence). CDR3 length: 13 residues. Trimming pared 4 bases from V and 10 bases from J, leaving 16 bases between. The CDR3 is CASSSYFQARAFF. The CDR3, as DNA: TGTGCCAGCAGTTCCTACTTCCAAGCGCGAGCTTTCTTT.

This chain links TRBV10-1 with TRBJ2-1; 7 bases align to TRBD2. CDR3 length: 14 amino acids. V shed 2 bases and J 3 bases; nucleotides not matched to a gene: 1. In germline, CDR1 is WNHNN, CDR2 SYGVQD (reference sequence). Here the CDR3 reads CASSETGGYNEQFF. In DNA form, the CDR3 reads TGCGCCAGCAGTGAGACGGGAGGCTACAATGAGCAGTTCTTC.

The rearrangement joins TRBV5-1 to TRBJ1-2; 12 positions match TRBD1. Unmatched junction bases numbered 12, after V lost 5 bases and J lost 7 bases. CDR1 and CDR2 (germline): SGHRS, YFSETQ. This CDR3 has 16 amino acids. CDR3 coding DNA: TGCGCCAGCAGTCAAGATCCGGGACAGGGGGCGGGTGGCTACACCTTC. Encoded protein: CASSQDPGQGAGGYTF.

This clone was seen only a few times. The chain joins TRBV6-4 to TRBJ2-3; TRBD1 agrees at 7 bases. CDR1 MRHNA and CDR2 SNTAGT come from the germline V gene. Germline trimming cut 3 bases from V and 1 base from J; bases unmatched to any gene: 1. This CDR3 has 14 amino acids. CDR3 bases: TGTGCCAGCAGTGAAACAGGGGGCACAGATACGCAGTATTTT. This encodes CASSETGGTDTQYF.

This clone was found a few times. The chain employs TRBV5-1 and TRBJ1-3; 8 bases agree with TRBD1. Losses at the gene ends were 4 bases for V and 4 bases for J; bases not matched to a gene: 4. From germline, CDR1 is SGHRS and CDR2 YFSETQ. CDR3 length equals 14 residues. The chain's CDR3 is CASSVTGDGNTIYF. Here the CDR3 DNA reads TGCGCCAGCAGCGTGACAGGGGACGGAAACACCATATATTTT.

The chain recombines TRBV19 with TRBJ2-1, with TRBD2 as a possible D gene (6 bases). Trimming stripped 1 base from V and 11 bases from J, with 12 bases between. Germline V CDR1 and CDR2: LNHDA, SQIVND (reference sequence). The CDR3 runs to 13 residues. CDR3 DNA: TGTGCCAGTAGTATAGTTGGGCGGGAAAAGCAGTTCTTC. Translation gives CASSIVGREKQFF.

The chain links TRBV19 to TRBJ2-1, with 14 bases identical to TRBD2. The CDR3 loop spans 18 amino acids. J was trimmed by 4 bases and V by 6 bases; bases with no gene match: 11. Germline values: CDR1 LNHDA, CDR2 SQIVND (reference sequence). The CDR3 region has the DNA TGTGCCAGTAGCCTTATAGGGACTAGCGGGGGCTATTACAATGAGCAGTTCTTC. This encodes CASSLIGTSGGYYNEQFF.

This rearrangement joins TRBV6-4 to TRBJ2-3; 8 nucleotides agree with TRBD2. The CDR3 consists of 15 residues. J was trimmed by 4 bases and V by 0 bases; bases with no gene match: 3. The V gene's germline CDR1 is MRHNA and CDR2 SNTAGT. The chain's CDR3 is CASSDSAGGSDTQYF. In DNA, the CDR3 is TGTGCCAGCAGTGACTCGGCGGGAGGATCAGATACGCAGTATTTT.

V and J are TRBV5-1 and TRBJ2-3, with a tentative D call TRBD2 (6 bases). V was trimmed by 4 bases and J by 4 bases, leaving 10 bases between them. The CDR3 totals 13 residues. Germline V gene data show CDR1 as SGHRS and CDR2 as YFSETQ. CDR3 nucleotides: TGCGCCAGCAGCCTGGACTACCCAGATACGCAGTATTTT. Translating it yields CASSLDYPDTQYF.

The chain recombines TRBV13 with TRBJ2-5; 10 bases fit TRBD2. Germline lookup yields CDR1 PRHDT and CDR2 FYEKMQ (reference sequence). The trim removed 4 bases at V and 3 bases at J, leaving 5 bases unmatched. There are 15 residues in the CDR3. DNA of the CDR3: TGTGCCAGCAGCTCGCGAGGACTAGCGGAAGAGACCCAGTACTTC. Residues: CASSSRGLAEETQYF.

This rearrangement joins TRBV6-5 to TRBJ1-4; D possibly corresponds to TRBD1 (5 bases). The CDR3 has 15 amino acids. The germline V and J ends were trimmed by 4 bases and 6 bases, with 15 bases remaining between them. The germline gives CDR1 MNHEY, CDR2 SVGAGI. CDR3 sequence reads: CASSWGGFGYEKLFF. The CDR3 coding sequence is TGTGCCAGCAGTTGGGGGGGTTTCGGCTATGAAAAACTGTTTTTT.

This clone came up a few times. The chain links TRBV6-5 to TRBJ2-7; 9 bases agree with TRBD2. The germline V gene has CDR1 MNHEY and CDR2 SVGAGI. The CDR3 is 14 amino acids. Germline trimming cut 8 bases from V and 2 bases from J; bases unmatched to any gene: 7. CDR3 DNA sequence: TGTGCCAGCTGCGAGACTAGCGGCACCTACGAGCAGTACTTC. Its protein product is CASCETSGTYEQYF.

The chain has TRBV19 and TRBJ2-7; 10 bases are a match to TRBD2. V lost 3 bases to trimming and J lost 5 bases; unmatched junction nucleotides: 4. The CDR3 sequence is 14 residues long. Per the germline V gene, CDR1 is LNHDA and CDR2 is SQIVND (reference sequence). The CDR3: CASSMLAGANEQYF. CDR3 DNA sequence: TGTGCCAGTAGTATGCTAGCGGGAGCCAACGAGCAGTACTTC.

The CDR3 here is CASSGPTRGIRYNEQFF. The CDR3 nucleotides read TGTGCCAGCAGCGGACCCACTAGGGGGATTAGGTACAATGAGCAGTTCTTC. The V call is TRBV11-2, the J call TRBJ2-1; TRBD1 might be the D (6 bases). This CDR3 is 17 amino acids long. The V gene lost 5 bases and the J gene lost 4 bases, with 21 bases spanning the gap. CDR1 and CDR2 (germline): SGHAT, FQNNGV.

Concerning this clone itself: The junction shows a germline mismatch at one end, possibly a read error. The rearrangement uses TRBV6-5 and TRBJ2-7; TRBD2 aligns across 9 bases. Looked up from germline, CDR1 is MNHEY and CDR2 is SVGAGI. The CDR3 spans 14 residues. The CDR3: CASCETSGTYEPYF. CDR3 DNA: TGTGCCAGCTGCGAGACTAGCGGCACCTACGAGCCGTACTTC.

This chain links TRBV7-2 with TRBJ2-1; the D gene is possibly TRBD1 (6 bases). V lost 5 bases and J lost 7, with 15 bases in between. The CDR3 covers 14 residues. CDR1 and CDR2 (germline): SGHTA, FQGNSA. The CDR3 sequence is CASSERGFGNEQFF. In nucleotides, the CDR3 is TGTGCCAGCAGCGAAAGGGGGTTTGGGAATGAGCAGTTCTTC.

The CDR3 coding sequence is TGCGCCAGCAGTGAAAGGGGAAGGGGCGGCGAGCAGTACTTC. Its translation is CASSERGRGGEQYF. The V and J genes are TRBV10-1 and TRBJ2-7, with a possible D match to TRBD1 (5 bases). The V end was cut by 3 bases, the J end by 6 bases, with 15 bases between. CDR3 length equals 14 residues. The germline gives CDR1 WNHNN, CDR2 SYGVQD (reference sequence).